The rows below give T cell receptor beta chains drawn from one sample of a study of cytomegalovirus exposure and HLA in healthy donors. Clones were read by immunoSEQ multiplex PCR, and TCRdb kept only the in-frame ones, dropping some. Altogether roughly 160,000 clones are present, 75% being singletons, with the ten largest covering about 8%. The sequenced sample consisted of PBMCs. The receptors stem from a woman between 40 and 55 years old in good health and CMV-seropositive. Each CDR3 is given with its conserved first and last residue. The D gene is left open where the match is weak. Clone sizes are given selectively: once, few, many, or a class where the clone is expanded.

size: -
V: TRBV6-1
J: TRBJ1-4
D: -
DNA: TGTGCCAGCCGCGGAGGAACTAATGAAAAACTGTTTTTT
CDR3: CASRGGTNEKLFF

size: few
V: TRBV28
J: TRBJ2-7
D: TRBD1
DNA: TGTGCCAGCAGACCCCCAGGGGGCGCCTACGAGCAGTACTTC
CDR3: CASRPPGGAYEQYF

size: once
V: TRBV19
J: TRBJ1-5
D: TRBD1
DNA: TGTGCCAGTAGTCCCCGTTCGACAGGGAATAGCAATCAGCCCCAGCATTTT
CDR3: CASSPRSTGNSNQPQHF

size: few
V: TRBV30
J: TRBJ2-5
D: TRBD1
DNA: TGTGCCTGGAGTGTACAAGGGGGCGGGTCCCAGTACTTC
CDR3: CAWSVQGGGSQYF

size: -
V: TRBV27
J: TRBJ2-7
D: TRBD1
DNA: TGTGCCAGCAGTTCAGACAGGGGATGGCAGTACTTC
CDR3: CASSSDRGWQYF

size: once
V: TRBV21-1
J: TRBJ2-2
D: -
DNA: TGTGCCAGCAGCAAAGCGCTACAGGGGTATGGCGGGGAGCTGTTTTTT
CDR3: CASSKALQGYGGELFF

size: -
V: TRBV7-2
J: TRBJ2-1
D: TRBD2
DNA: TGTGCCAGCAGCTTAGGGGTAGCGGGAGGTGGGGCCAATGAGCAGTTCTTC
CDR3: CASSLGVAGGGANEQFF

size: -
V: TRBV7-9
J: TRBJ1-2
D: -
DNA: TGTGCCAGCAGCCCCGCGGGGGGGGGCTATGGCTACACCTTC
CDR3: CASSPAGGGYGYTF

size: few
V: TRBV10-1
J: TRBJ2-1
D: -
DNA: TGCGCCAGCAGTGCTGGGGCGTACAATGAGCAGTTCTTC
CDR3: CASSAGAYNEQFF

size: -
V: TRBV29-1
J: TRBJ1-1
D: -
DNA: TGCAGCGCTCGGACAGCGAACACTGAAGCTTTCTTT
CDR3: CSARTANTEAFF

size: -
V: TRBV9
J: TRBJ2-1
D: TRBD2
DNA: TGTGCCAGCAGCGTCCGAGACCAGGGAGGGGAGCAGTTCTTC
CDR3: CASSVRDQGGEQFF

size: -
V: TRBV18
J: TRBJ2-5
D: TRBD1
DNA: TGTGCCAGCTCACGGGGACAGCTCCAAGAGACCCAGTACTTC
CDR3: CASSRGQLQETQYF

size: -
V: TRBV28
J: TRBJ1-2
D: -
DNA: TGTGCCAGCAGTTTTAAGGGGACTCAAAACTATGGCTACACCTTC
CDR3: CASSFKGTQNYGYTF

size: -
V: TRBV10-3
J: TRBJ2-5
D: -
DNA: TGTGCCATCAGTGACGGGGAACCCCAGTACTTC
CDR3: CAISDGEPQYF

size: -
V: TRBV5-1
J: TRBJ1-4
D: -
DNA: TGTGCCAGCAGCTTATACACGGCGGAACCTACTATGCGACTGTTTTTT
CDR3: CASSLYTAEPTMRLFF

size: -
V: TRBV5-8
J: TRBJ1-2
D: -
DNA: TGTGCCAGCAGCTTGGCCCAGCGGCATAGCTATGGCTACACCTTC
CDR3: CASSLAQRHSYGYTF

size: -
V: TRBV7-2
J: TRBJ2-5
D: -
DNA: TGTGCCAGCAGCCCATGGGGTCTAGGACTACAAGAGACCCAGTACTTC
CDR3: CASSPWGLGLQETQYF

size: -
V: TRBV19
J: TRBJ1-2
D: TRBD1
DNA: TGTGCCAGTAGTACCGCAGGGGGCGAATCCTATGGCTACACCTTC
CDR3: CASSTAGGESYGYTF

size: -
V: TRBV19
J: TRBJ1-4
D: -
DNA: TGTGCCAGTAGTATAGATAGGGGCGCAACTAATGAAAAACTGTTTTTT
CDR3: CASSIDRGATNEKLFF

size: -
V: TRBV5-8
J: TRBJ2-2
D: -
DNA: TGTGCCAGCAGCTCTTCTGCGGTGGAGATCACCGGGGAGCTGTTTTTT
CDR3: CASSSSAVEITGELFF

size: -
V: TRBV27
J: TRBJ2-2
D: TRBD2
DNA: TGTGCCAGCAGGGCGGGAGTCCCGACCACCGGGGAGCTGTTTTTT
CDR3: CASRAGVPTTGELFF

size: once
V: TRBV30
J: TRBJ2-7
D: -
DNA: TGTGCCTGGAGTAAACCCCCTCAGGGCCTCTCCTACGAGCAGTACTTC
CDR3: CAWSKPPQGLSYEQYF

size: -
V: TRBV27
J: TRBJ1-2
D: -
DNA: TGTGCCAGCCGACCTGGGGGGTGGAGGTATGGCTACACCTTC
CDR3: CASRPGGWRYGYTF

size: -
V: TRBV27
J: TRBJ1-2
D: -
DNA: TGTGCCAGCAGTTTAAGGGGGACAACTGGCTACACCTTC
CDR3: CASSLRGTTGYTF

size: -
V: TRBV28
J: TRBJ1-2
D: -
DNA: TGTGCCAGCAGTCTCCCAGGGGTTAACTATGGCTACACCTTC
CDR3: CASSLPGVNYGYTF

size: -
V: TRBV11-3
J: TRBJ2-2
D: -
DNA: TGTGCCAGCAGCTTAGAACCGACATCCGGGGAGCTGTTTTTT
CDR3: CASSLEPTSGELFF

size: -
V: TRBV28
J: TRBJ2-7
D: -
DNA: TGTGCCAGCAGTTTAGGAGTCGCCTACGAGCAGTACTTC
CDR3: CASSLGVAYEQYF

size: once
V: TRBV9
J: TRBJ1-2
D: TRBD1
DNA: TGTGCCAGCAGCGTTTCCGAGGGTCGGACAGGGGCATCCTATGGCTACACCTTC
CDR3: CASSVSEGRTGASYGYTF

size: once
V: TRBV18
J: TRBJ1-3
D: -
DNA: TGTGCCAGCTCACCATCGGGGAGTAGGGTTTCTGGAAACACCATATATTTT
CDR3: CASSPSGSRVSGNTIYF

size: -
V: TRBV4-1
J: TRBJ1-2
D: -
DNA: TGCGCCAGCAGCCAAGTTGACAGGTCCTATGGCTACACCTTC
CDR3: CASSQVDRSYGYTF

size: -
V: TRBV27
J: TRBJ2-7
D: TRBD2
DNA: TGTGCCAGCGGCATGCGGGGGGAGGTCTACGAGCAGTACTTC
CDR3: CASGMRGEVYEQYF

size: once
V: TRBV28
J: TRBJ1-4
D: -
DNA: TGTGCCAGCAGTTCCGACAGGATGGTAGGTGAAAAACTGTTTTTT
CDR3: CASSSDRMVGEKLFF

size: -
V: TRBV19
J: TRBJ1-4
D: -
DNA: TGTGCCAGTAGTCCGGGAGACAGCTTTTTCGAAAAACTGTTTTTT
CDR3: CASSPGDSFFEKLFF

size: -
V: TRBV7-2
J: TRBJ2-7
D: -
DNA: TGTGCCAGCAGCTTAGACGGCGCAGGGCGCGAGCAGTACTTC
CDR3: CASSLDGAGREQYF

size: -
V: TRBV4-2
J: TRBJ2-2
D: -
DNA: TGTGCCAGCAGCCAAGATTCTCAGGTGAACACCGGGGAGCTGTTTTTT
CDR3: CASSQDSQVNTGELFF